This entry features one T cell receptor beta chain sequence. Which antigen it targets is not known. No qualities accompany the bases; no much larger clone lies one base away. The library was prepared using the immunoSEQ multiplex PCR assay. For the multiplex PCR, a mixture combining 60 forward primers for TCR Vbeta segments and 13 reverse primers for TCR Jbeta segments was used. A multiplex PCR assay on genomic DNA amplified the CDR3 region of rearranged TCR beta genes. The Illumina HiSeq System was used to sequence the amplified TCR beta libraries as 87-base-pair reads. The authors processed their data as follows. A later analysis counted approximately 76 million unique TCR beta chains across the 666 repertoires, and approximately 11 million of these chains were shared by at least two donors. Raw reads were error-corrected and collapsed into unique sequences with a nearest-neighbor algorithm that merged closely related sequences to remove PCR and sequencing errors. CDR3 sequences were aligned to IMGT reference sequences to assign V, D and J gene segments. For a sequence to be retained, a match of at least six nucleotides to both a V gene segment and a J gene segment was required. Rearrangements were classified as productive when the CDR3 lacked stop codons and remained in frame with V and J, and all other rearrangements were classified as non-productive. CDR3 was defined according to IMGT convention as the region running from the second conserved V-encoded cysteine to the conserved J-encoded phenylalanine. In an earlier analysis of around 540 of the donors, sequences lacking an unambiguous match to a single V gene segment were excluded. In an earlier analysis of about 590 of the donors, a V segment was called functional when productive rearrangements were above 56.7%, and segregating when the standard deviation between donors exceeded 5%. A statistical classification framework was developed to diagnose cytomegalovirus status using the catalog of TCR beta chain sequences. In a later analysis, TCR nucleotide sequences were compared against IMGT/GENE-DB human TR gene sequences so that V and J genes could be assigned. In a later analysis, CDR3 sequences and most-parsimonious VDJ recombination scenarios were assigned using the TCRdist pipeline. A later analysis defined each TCR beta chain by its CDR3 amino acid sequence plus V-gene family, and excluded reads lacking a unique V-gene family. In a later analysis, 450 to 600 highly shared, low-generation-probability nucleotide sequences were removed to address suspected cross-contamination and a sequencing artifact. A later analysis calculated a clonal expansion index for each public chain from normalized within-repertoire ranks of inferred template counts. A later analysis computed generation probabilities with a VDJ recombination model fitted to out-of-frame rearrangements, and checked the results against IGoR. A later analysis scored TCR-TCR, TCR-HLA and TCR-CMV co-occurrence with hypergeometric tests, applying a repertoire-size bias correction to TCR pairs. To estimate false discovery rates, a later analysis permuted the HLA or CMV assignments 20 times. In a later analysis, co-occurring TCRs were grouped using DBSCAN, with TCRdist sequence similarity added in when clustering inside HLA-allele-positive subsets. For co-occurrence clustering, repertoires with fewer than 30,000 or more than 120,000 public chains were excluded, along with five repertoires with anomalous nucleotide sharing. The clones in this table, taken by TCRdb from immuneACCESS, are in-frame only. Not every clone is retained; where verified, under half of the shortfall comes from an unresolved V gene, and the cause of the rest is unknown. The D gene and trimming were derived from the DNA, and the V and J assignments and clone size from that table. This sample lists over 200,000 clones; more than 85% were detected once. Clones ranked in the top ten supply over 0.95% of the sample.

In total, roughly 670 healthy bone marrow donors made up the cohort. Cohort members were all nominally healthy when sampled, although unrecorded immune exposures were likely present. The donor was CMV seronegative and belonged to the group of over 300 seronegative cohort members. Every donor gave a peripheral blood sample, and the peripheral blood mononuclear cells from that sample were used for TCR beta sequencing. The Qiagen DNeasy Blood Extraction Kit was used to extract genomic DNA from the blood cell samples. The source of the sample is a study of cytomegalovirus exposure and HLA in healthy donors (TCRdb year 2017). Background on the whole study: An earlier analysis of approximately 640 of the donors reported 250 to 350 Gb of sequence data and 117 million unique TCR beta sequences from approximately 180 million T cells. Approximately 300 gigabases of sequencing data and tens of millions of unique TCR sequences were included in an early release covering 500 to 750 HLA-typed donors. Among the approximately 400 genotyped donors, around 79% belonged to the genetic ancestry cluster associated with self-reported Caucasian donors. The aim of the study was to test whether cataloging public T cell receptors could identify signatures of past pathogen exposure. Using immunosequencing, the study profiled T cell repertoires from 666 subjects and related those repertoires to cytomegalovirus serostatus. A separate validation cohort of roughly 110 different subjects was used in addition to the roughly 700-subject first cohort. High-throughput TCR immunosequencing, statistical association of individual TCRs with disease status, and machine learning were combined to predict cytomegalovirus infection status. A later analysis re-analyzed previously published TCR beta repertoires from 666 donors and added high-resolution HLA genotyping to study TCR occurrence patterns. Rather than drawing on any new phenotypic data, the later analysis identified candidate immune exposures from TCR beta sequences and the way those sequences occurred across donors. In an earlier analysis of 500 to 650 of the donors, high-throughput TCR beta sequencing was used to judge whether each TCR beta V gene segment behaved as functional or pseudogenic. Donor age, sex, ethnicity and CMV serostatus were collected together with the repertoire data. A later genetic analysis used genome-wide SNP genotypes for about 60% of the roughly 670 donors, treating that subset as a discovery cohort. All discovery cohort repertoires had been generated using a single sequencing platform. HLA typing covered class I and class II loci at four-digit resolution. Typing coverage varied by locus: about 620-630 donors for A, B, C, DRB1 and DQB1; approximately 560 for DQA1; some 610 for DPA1; approximately 470 for DPB1. About five DR-DQ haplotypes were handled as single units for association and clustering, since linkage in the cohort was strong. On average, over 200,000 unique TCR beta nucleotide sequences were sequenced per donor among a few hundred genotyped donors of the cohort, with around 19% of those sequences being non-productive.

The full study reports these points: A further reported finding was that TCR beta sequences accurately predicted the HLA-A and HLA-B alleles for most subjects in the first cohort. In a later analysis, TCR association rates were found to vary across HLA loci, with the most associated TCRs seen for DRB1 alleles and the fewest for HLA-C alleles. Most CMV-associated TCR beta chains appeared to be HLA-restricted in a later analysis, and the HLA associations seemed to be driven largely by CMV exposure. According to a later genetic analysis, donors in an Asian-associated ancestry cluster had fewer N-insertions in productive TCRs than the roughly 700-donor mean. According to the authors, the approach could potentially be generalized to other disease states and immunological phenotypes. Roughly uniform sequencing depth across donors was assumed in presence/absence analyses, although this assumption may not hold. Because HLA typing was unavailable for some donors at each locus, only the typed subset was used in association tests. The study gave a list of around 170 TCR beta chains associated with cytomegalovirus. In vitro tests confirmed that a few of the cytomegalovirus-associated TCR beta chains recognize cytomegalovirus antigens. A later analysis reported that several top co-occurrence clusters appeared linked to parvovirus B19, influenza, CMV and Epstein-Barr virus. Linkage disequilibrium might explain the correlated functional status among segregating V segments, but an unknown experimental factor could not be excluded. The cohort was sequenced for TCR beta chains only, and without alpha or paired-chain data the features that could be detected were limited. Because counts were too low, around 17 rarely observed V segments, including chromosome 9 orphons, were left out of the earlier analysis of approximately 500 of the donors. When HLA alleles, especially DR and DQ, strongly co-occurred, attributing TCR associations to individual alleles was difficult. Most TCR sequences were seen in very few donors, while some public TCRs were found in many individuals. In a later analysis, more than 15,000 TCR beta sequences were associated with specific HLA alleles at a false discovery rate of 0.05. V-gene and J-gene trimming of TCR beta chains was associated with a missense DCLRE1C variant in a later genetic analysis, and the association was replicated in an independent cohort. An earlier analysis of around 500 of the donors showed that most TCR beta V segments appeared in productive rearrangements either about 87% or about 30% of the time, which broadly matched IMGT annotations. Some IMGT-functional V segments, including TRBV6-2 and TRBV6-3, could not be told apart with the 87-base-pair reads, so those segments were excluded. A cluster of highly shared sequence variants was judged likely to be a technical artifact of the sequencing pipeline. In a later analysis, HLA-associated TCR beta chains were found to be more clonally expanded and to have lower generation probabilities than equally common non-associated chains. The classifier was reported to diagnose cytomegalovirus status with high specificity and sensitivity in both the original and validation cohorts. CMV serostatus was the only immune exposure information available for the cohort.

V lost 4 bases and J lost 8 bases, and the count of bases not matched to a germline gene is 13. The germline V gene supplies CDR1 SGHTA and CDR2 FQGTGA. The CDR3 measures 17 amino acids from cysteine to phenylalanine. Left in the record is the CDR3 DNA by itself, 51 bases read in frame from the first base. The chain is assembled from TRBV7-3 and TRBJ2-1; 11 nucleotides in the junction match TRBD2. Source material: PBMCs. The source of this sequence is a woman between 18 and 29 years old in good health and CMV-seronegative. The nucleotides are TGTGCCAGCAGCTCTCGTAGCGGGAGGGCCGAATTGTATGAGCAGTTCTTC. The resulting protein is CASSSRSGRAELYEQFF.